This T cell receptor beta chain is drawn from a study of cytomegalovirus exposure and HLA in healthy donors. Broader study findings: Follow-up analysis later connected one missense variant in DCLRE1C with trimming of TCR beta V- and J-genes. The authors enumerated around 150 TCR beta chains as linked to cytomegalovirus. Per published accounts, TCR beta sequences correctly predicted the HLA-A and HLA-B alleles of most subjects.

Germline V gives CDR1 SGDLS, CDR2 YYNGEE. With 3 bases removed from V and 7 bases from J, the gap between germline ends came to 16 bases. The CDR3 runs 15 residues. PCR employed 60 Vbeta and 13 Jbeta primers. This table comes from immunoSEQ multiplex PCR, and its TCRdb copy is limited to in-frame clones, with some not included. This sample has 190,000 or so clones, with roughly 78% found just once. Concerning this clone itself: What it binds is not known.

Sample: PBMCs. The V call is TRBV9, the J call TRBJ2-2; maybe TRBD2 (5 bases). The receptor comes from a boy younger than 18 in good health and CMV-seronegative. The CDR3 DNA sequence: TGTGCCAGCAGCGCCCTCTCCGGGGTCCGCGGGGAGCTGTTTTTT. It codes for CASSALSGVRGELFF.